Listed below are T cell receptor beta chains from one sample, sequenced in a study of cytomegalovirus exposure and HLA in healthy donors. Here immunoSEQ multiplex PCR was the method, and the copy in TCRdb shows in-frame clones only, minus some. The table shows roughly 150,000 clones, with about four fifths occurring only once. The sample taken for sequencing was PBMCs. Every receptor here comes from a girl between 10 and 17 years old in good health and CMV-seropositive. Both conserved end residues are part of each CDR3. The D gene is left open where the match is weak. Rows may omit the clone size; those that give it use once, few, many or a size class.

J gene	V gene	clone size	D gene	CDR3 DNA	CDR3 protein
TRBJ2-3	TRBV9	.	TRBD2	TGTGCCAGCGGGGGACTAGCGGACACAGATACGCAGTATTTT	CASGGLADTDTQYF
TRBJ1-1	TRBV7-9	.	.	TGTGCCAGCAGCTCGAGGTCGGGGGGAGGAACTGAAGCTTTCTTT	CASSSRSGGGTEAFF
TRBJ2-2	TRBV30	.	TRBD1	TGTGCCTGGACCAGGGGACAGGGGCTCGGGGAGCTGTTTTTT	CAWTRGQGLGELFF
TRBJ1-1	TRBV6-1	.	.	TGTGCCATCGCCGGACCAGGGGCTAACACTGAAGCTTTCTTT	CAIAGPGANTEAFF
TRBJ1-1	TRBV11-2	.	.	TGTGCCAGCAGCTTATTTAGGAACACTGAAGCTTTCTTT	CASSLFRNTEAFF
TRBJ2-7	TRBV28	.	.	TGTGCCAGCAGTTCTTACACCTACGAGCAGTACTTC	CASSSYTYEQYF
TRBJ2-3	TRBV11-2	.	TRBD2	TGTGCCAGCAGCCCCTCTAGCGGACCCACAGATACGCAGTATTTT	CASSPSSGPTDTQYF
TRBJ2-5	TRBV5-6	.	.	TGTGCCAGCAGCTTGGAGGGGGGGCACGGAGAGACCCAGTACTTC	CASSLEGGHGETQYF
TRBJ1-1	TRBV6-1	.	.	TGTGCCAGCAGTGAAGCCCAGGGAGGAACTGAAGCTTTCTTT	CASSEAQGGTEAFF
TRBJ2-2	TRBV6-1	few	.	TGTGCCAGCAGTGAAGCCGTCAGGACGAACACCGGGGAGCTGTTTTTT	CASSEAVRTNTGELFF
TRBJ2-7	TRBV7-8	.	TRBD1	TGTGCCAGCAGCTTAATGGGGACAGGGTTTGCCGAGCAGTACTTC	CASSLMGTGFAEQYF
TRBJ1-5	TRBV9	.	.	TGTGCCAGCAGCTTCACCGCAGGGGCGAATCAGCCCCAGCATTTT	CASSFTAGANQPQHF
TRBJ2-7	TRBV7-9	.	TRBD2	TGTGCCAGCAGCTTACTCCAACTAGCGGGAGTAGGCGAGCAGTACTTC	CASSLLQLAGVGEQYF
TRBJ1-5	TRBV9	.	TRBD1	TGTGCCAGCAGCGGGGGCGAGGGGGCCCTCAATCAGCCCCAGCATTTT	CASSGGEGALNQPQHF
TRBJ2-7	TRBV5-1	.	.	TGCGCCAGCAGCTTGGATTTGGGGGGGCTCAACGAGCAGTACTTC	CASSLDLGGLNEQYF
TRBJ2-1	TRBV5-4	.	TRBD2	TGTGCCAGCAGCTTGGGACTAGCGAGTGTCTACAATGAGCAGTTCTTC	CASSLGLASVYNEQFF
TRBJ2-1	TRBV20-1	.	.	TGCAGTGCTAGGGAGTACAATGAGCAGTTCTTC	CSAREYNEQFF
TRBJ1-1	TRBV9	.	.	TGTGCCAGCAGCGCGGGGGGACTGCTGAACACTGAAGCTTTCTTT	CASSAGGLLNTEAFF
TRBJ1-4	TRBV5-1	few	.	TGCGCCAGCAGCCAGCCGGAGGTTGGTAATGAAAAACTGTTTTTT	CASSQPEVGNEKLFF
TRBJ1-5	TRBV7-2	.	TRBD1	TGTGCCAGCAGACGACAGGGGACTGGTCAGCCCCAGCATTTT	CASRRQGTGQPQHF
TRBJ1-3	TRBV21-1	few	.	TGTGCCAGCAGCTACAGGGGAATTTACTCTGGAAACACCATATATTTT	CASSYRGIYSGNTIYF